This TCR beta chain was captured in a study of OX40 agonist ivuxolimab in advanced cancers. Looking at the study overall: An anti-OX40 (CD134) antibody with agonistic activity, ivuxolimab, was administered to patients. Enrolled patients in dose escalation had cancers that were hepatocellular carcinoma, melanoma, renal cell or head and neck cancer.

Sampling of blood occurred at baseline, cycle 4 day 1, and cycle 7 day 1. Assay: immunoSEQ multiplex PCR; the TCRdb copy retains only in-frame clones and omits some. This table has more than 95,000 clones, roughly 91% appearing once. Study-level points and caveats: Low levels of normalized T-cell clonal expansion also appeared in some nonresponders.

The V and J ends lost 2 bases and 7 bases respectively, with 12 bases between them. Germline V gene lookup returns CDR1 KGHSH and CDR2 LQKENI. CDR3 size: 13 residues. With respect to this clone: Its antigen is not known.

The rearrangement uses TRBV18 and TRBJ2-7, with D unresolved. The source is an adult with an advanced solid tumor such as melanoma, head and neck, liver or kidney cancer. Sequenced material: CD4+ or CD8+ T cells sorted from blood, taken in a trial of the OX40 agonist ivuxolimab. The CDR3 DNA follows: TGTGCCAGCTCACCAAGTCAGGCCGGGGAGCAGTACTTC. This encodes CASSPSQAGEQYF.